This TCR beta chain came from a study of a mutant IDH1 vaccine in newly diagnosed glioma. Findings and caveats of the study: Vaccine-induced responses were seen in approximately 92% of patients, spanning several MHC alleles.

Germline V gives CDR1 MNHNY, CDR2 SVGAGI (reference sequence). The CDR3 is 15 residues long. V dropped 0 bases and J dropped 0; count of bases not matched to a gene: 1. In regard to this clone: Its target is not known.

Time point meaning: baseline, week 1 (first vaccination visit). Treatment here: pre-vaccination baseline after standard-of-care therapy. TCRdb's copy holds only in-frame clones and misses some; the assay was immunoSEQ multiplex PCR. The sample consists of 75,000 to 100,000 clones, around 90% of them appearing once. This specimen consisted of PBMCs, obtained from a glioma patient treated with radiotherapy, temozolomide or both. The rearrangement links TRBV6-6 to TRBJ1-2; 7 positions match TRBD1. This receptor was taken from a woman between 45 and 60 years old with glioma. CDR3: CASSYSQGPNYGYTF. As DNA, the CDR3 is TGTGCCAGCAGTTACTCACAGGGGCCTAACTATGGCTACACCTTC.